This T cell receptor (beta chain) was captured by sequencing in a study of T cells in Graves' hyperthyroidism and ophthalmopathy. Study at large: Before any treatment, at initial diagnosis, peripheral blood was collected. General study results and limits: Expanded thyroid clonotypes (above 0.001) were mostly also found in blood.

There are many counts of this clonotype. Its specificity is unknown. RNA transcripts provided the source from which TCR beta CDR3 regions were amplified. First-round RT-PCR with HTBI primers amplified the TCR CDR3 region. One entry per CDR3 protein, called by TCRdb with MiXCR from the multiplex PCR reads. The repertoire holds about 480,000 distinct CDR3 sequences, with around 22% as singletons. Trimming shortened V by 6 bases and J by 6 bases, and 11 bases separated the two germline ends. Germline CDR1 reads MNHNS; CDR2 reads SASEGT. CDR3 size: 13 residues. Sequenced input: blood. The TCR was taken from a woman between 25 and 40 years old with Graves' ophthalmopathy. V usage is TRBV6-1 and J usage is TRBJ2-2; D gene unclear. The CDR3 protein is CASRPDKSGELFF. The CDR3 region has the DNA TGTGCCAGCAGGCCCGATAAGTCCGGGGAGCTGTTTTTT.